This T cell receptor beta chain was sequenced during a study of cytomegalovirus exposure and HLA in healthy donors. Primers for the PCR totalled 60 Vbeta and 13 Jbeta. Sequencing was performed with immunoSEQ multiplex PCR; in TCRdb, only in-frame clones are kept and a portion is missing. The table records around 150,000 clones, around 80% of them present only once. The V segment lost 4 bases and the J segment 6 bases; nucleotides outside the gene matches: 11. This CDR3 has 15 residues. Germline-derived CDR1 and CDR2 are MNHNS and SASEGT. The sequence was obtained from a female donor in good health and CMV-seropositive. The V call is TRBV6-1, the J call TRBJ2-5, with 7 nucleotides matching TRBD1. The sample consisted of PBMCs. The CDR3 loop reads CASSGITGVGKTQYF. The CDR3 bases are TGTGCCAGCAGTGGAATAACAGGGGTCGGAAAGACCCAGTACTTC.